Each of the 21 T cell receptor beta chains below was sequenced from the same sample in a study of long-term antiretroviral therapy in people with HIV (dated by TCRdb to between 2021 and 2023). Sequencing of the TRB variable region was done with the immunoSEQ hsTCRB v3.0 assay at survey level resolution. Not all clones reach the TCRdb copy of this immuneACCESS table, which keeps in-frame sequences only. Checked studies attribute under half of the gap to unresolved V genes and leave the rest unexplained. The sample yields more than 35,000 clones; around 86% were counted once. Of the sample, over 5% falls within the top ten clones. The input for sequencing was unsorted PBMCs, taken 1.5 years after starting antiretroviral therapy. Receptors were obtained from a young man with HIV.

The chain combines TRBV14 with TRBJ2-1; 14 positions agree with TRBD2. This CDR3 region has 19 residues. The trim removed 3 bases at V and 2 bases at J, leaving 9 bases unmatched. Germline V gene data show CDR1 as SGHDN and CDR2 as FVKESK. The CDR3 is CASSQELPGLAGAYNEQFF. CDR3 nucleotides: TGTGCCAGCAGCCAGGAATTACCGGGACTAGCGGGAGCCTACAATGAGCAGTTCTTC.

The chain carries TRBV4-1 and TRBJ2-3; D is ambiguous. The V gene's germline CDR1 is MGHRA and CDR2 YSYEKL. This CDR3 is 13 amino acids long. V was cut by 5 bases and J by 4 bases, with 10 bases left in between. The CDR3, as DNA: TGCGCCAGCAGCGGGGTCAGCGCAGATACGCAGTATTTT. Translation gives CASSGVSADTQYF.

The chain employs TRBV18 and TRBJ2-1; maybe TRBD2 (5 bases). V was pared by 3 bases and J by 10 bases, with 7 bases between. The CDR3 loop spans 11 amino acids. Germline lookup yields CDR1 KGHSH and CDR2 LQKENI. CDR3 coding DNA: TGTGCCAGCTCACCGGGCGGGGAGCAGTTCTTC. It encodes CASSPGGEQFF.

V gene TRBV7-8 combines with J gene TRBJ1-5; D is ambiguous. Trimming removed 2 bases from V and 4 bases from J, with 12 bases in between. The germline V gene has CDR1 SGHVS and CDR2 FQNEAQ. This CDR3 contains 15 residues. CDR3 nucleotides: TGTGCCAGCAGCTTATTCGATGAAGGGAATCAGCCCCAGCATTTT. Encoded protein: CASSLFDEGNQPQHF.

This chain uses TRBV5-4 with TRBJ2-1; 8 bases fit TRBD2. Germline trimming cut 5 bases from V and 0 bases from J; bases unmatched to any gene: 10. The CDR3 has 17 residues. Germline V gene data show CDR1 as SGHNT and CDR2 as YYREEE (reference sequence). Written as DNA, the CDR3 is TGTGCCAGCAGGCAAAGAAATCTAGCGGGCTCCTACAATGAGCAGTTCTTC. It is translated as CASRQRNLAGSYNEQFF.

The chain couples TRBV4-2 to TRBJ1-2; 7 nucleotides line up with TRBD1. The CDR3 is made up of 16 amino acids. The junction had 9 bases not matched to a gene; V was cut back by 4 bases and J by 1 base. Germline V gene data show CDR1 as LGHNA and CDR2 as YNFKEQ. The CDR3 coding sequence is TGTGCCAGCAGCCGAGACACGACAGGGCTTAACTATGGCTACACCTTC. Its translation: CASSRDTTGLNYGYTF.

V usage is TRBV5-6 and J usage is TRBJ1-2; unclear D gene. V lost 1 base, J lost 2 bases, and 3 bases lay in between. Germline V lookup: CDR1 SGHDT, CDR2 YYEEEE. The CDR3 is made up of 12 amino acids. The CDR3 sequence: CASSLQNYGYTF. For the CDR3, the DNA is TGTGCCAGCAGCTTGCAGAACTATGGCTACACCTTC.

V and J are TRBV7-9 and TRBJ2-7; the D gene is possibly TRBD1 (6 bases). V was pared by 6 bases and J by 4 bases, with 10 bases between. Germline V gene sequence: CDR1 SEHNR, CDR2 FQNEAQ (reference sequence). The CDR3 has 12 residues. CDR3 DNA: TGTGCCAGCAGTTGGGGGCCTTACGAGCAGTACTTC. This sequence encodes CASSWGPYEQYF.

This chain joins TRBV10-3 and TRBJ2-7; possible D gene TRBD2, 5 bases. The V and J ends lost 3 bases and 2 bases respectively, with 8 bases between them. This CDR3 spans 13 amino acids. Germline-derived CDR1 and CDR2 are ENHRY and SYGVKD. CDR3 residues: CAISDGDTYEQYF. The CDR3 DNA is TGTGCCATCAGTGACGGGGATACCTACGAGCAGTACTTC.

The chain is built from TRBV19 and TRBJ2-2; 7 bases are a match to TRBD1. V lost 5 bases, J lost 6 bases, and 12 bases stayed unmatched. This CDR3 is 16 amino acids long. The V gene's germline CDR1 is LNHDA and CDR2 SQIVND (reference sequence). Here the CDR3 DNA reads TGTGCCAGTAGTCCATTGACAGGGCGAAAGGCCGGGGAGCTGTTTTTT. Protein: CASSPLTGRKAGELFF.

The CDR3 coding sequence is TGTGCCAGTAGTAGCAGGACCTCCTACGAGCAGTACTTC. This sequence encodes CASSSRTSYEQYF. V usage is TRBV19 and J usage is TRBJ2-7; D unresolved. CDR3 length: 13 amino acids. The V end lost 4 bases, the J end lost 0 bases, and 7 bases lay between the germline ends. Germline V CDR1 and CDR2: LNHDA, SQIVND (reference sequence).

The CDR3 sequence is CASSFGTSGYEQYF. Here the CDR3 DNA reads TGCGCCAGCAGCTTCGGGACTAGCGGATACGAGCAGTACTTC. The V and J genes are TRBV5-1 and TRBJ2-7; 11 bases match TRBD2. The CDR3 contains 14 residues. Germline V gene lookup returns CDR1 SGHRS and CDR2 YFSETQ. Trimming took 2 bases from V and 4 from J; bases not matched to a gene: 2.

The J gene is TRBJ2-7, the V gene TRBV18; D call uncertain. The CDR3 covers 13 residues. V was cut by 4 bases and J by 3 bases, with 10 bases left in between. Germline values: CDR1 KGHSH, CDR2 LQKENI. CDR3 residues: CASSLQIGYEQYF. Here the CDR3 DNA reads TGTGCCAGCTCACTCCAAATAGGCTACGAGCAGTACTTC. Based on the CDR3 plus reference TRBV18 and TRBJ2-7, the full variable domain is NAGVMQNPRHLVRRRGQEARLRCSPMKGHSHVYWYRQLPEEGLKFMVYLQKENIIDESGMPKERFSAEFPKEGPSILRIQQVVRGDSAAYFCASSLQIGYEQYFGPGTRLTVT.

The J gene is TRBJ1-4, the V gene TRBV7-2, with 7 bases lining up with TRBD1. The CDR3 is 14 residues long. CDR1 SGHTA and CDR2 FQGNSA come from the germline V gene. Germline trimming cut 1 base from V and 8 bases from J; bases unmatched to any gene: 4. The CDR3 sequence: CASSLGQGREKLFF. As DNA, the CDR3 is TGTGCCAGCAGCTTAGGACAGGGACGGGAAAAACTGTTTTTT.

The chain uses TRBV29-1 and TRBJ2-3; D might be TRBD2 (6 bases). Trimming shortened V by 3 bases and J by 14 bases, and 15 bases separated the two germline ends. Germline V gives CDR1 SQVTM, CDR2 ANQGSEA. The CDR3 covers 11 residues. The CDR3 loop is CSVEASVGGYF. The CDR3 DNA is TGCAGCGTTGAGGCTAGCGTGGGGGGGTATTTT.

J is TRBJ1-1 and V is TRBV7-6, with a tentative D call TRBD1 (6 bases). V lost 5 bases and J lost 1, with 11 bases in between. The CDR3 is made up of 14 amino acids. Looked up from germline, CDR1 is SGHVS and CDR2 is FNYEAQ. CDR3 sequence (DNA): TGTGCCAGCAGCGACGGACAGCCGAACACTGAAGCTTTCTTT. It translates to CASSDGQPNTEAFF.

The chain uses TRBV5-4 and TRBJ2-2; 11 bases are a match to TRBD2. The V segment lost 0 bases and the J segment 5 bases; nucleotides outside the gene matches: 0. This CDR3 spans 15 amino acids. Per the germline V gene, CDR1 is SGHNT and CDR2 is YYREEE (reference sequence). The CDR3 sequence is CASSLGTSGTGELFF. The CDR3 region has the DNA TGTGCCAGCAGCTTGGGGACTAGCGGGACCGGGGAGCTGTTTTTT.

This clone turned up a few times. V gene TRBV2 combines with J gene TRBJ2-7; weak D call: TRBD1 (5 bases). CDR1 and CDR2 (germline): SNHLY, FYNNEI. Trimming cost V 8 bases and J 3 bases, with 14 bases left between them. This CDR3 is built from 13 residues. CDR3 sequence reads: CASSGQTVYEQYF. CDR3 in DNA: TGTGCCAGCTCAGGGCAGACAGTCTACGAGCAGTACTTC.

The V and J genes are TRBV18 and TRBJ1-2; D unclear. CDR3 length: 14 residues. The V gene's germline CDR1 is KGHSH and CDR2 LQKENI. V was cut by 1 base and J by 4 bases, with 10 bases left in between. The CDR3 DNA reads as TGTGCCAGCTCACCACTCGGGCACACCTATGGCTACACCTTC. It yields the protein CASSPLGHTYGYTF.

The gene calls are TRBV2 and TRBJ2-1; D unresolved. This CDR3 region has 13 residues. V was cut by 11 bases and J by 6 bases, with 17 bases left in between. The germline V gene encodes CDR1 SNHLY and CDR2 FYNNEI. CDR3 region: CAGEVPPINEQFF. CDR3 nucleotide sequence: TGTGCCGGCGAAGTACCACCAATCAATGAGCAGTTCTTC.

The CDR3 is CASSYNRGAGANVLTF. CDR3 in DNA: TGTGCCAGCAGTTACAATCGGGGGGCTGGGGCCAACGTCCTGACTTTC. The chain is built from TRBV6-6 and TRBJ2-6; 7 positions match TRBD2. This CDR3 comprises 16 residues. V lost 2 bases, J lost 2 bases, and 3 bases stayed unmatched. Germline V gene sequence: CDR1 MNHNY, CDR2 SVGAGI (reference sequence).